This TCR beta chain was documented in a study of cytomegalovirus exposure and HLA in healthy donors. CDR3 length: 15 residues. V gave up 6 bases and J gave up 1 base, with 13 bases separating them. Germline V CDR1 and CDR2: LGHNA, YSLEER. Concerning this clone: Antigen unknown.

PCR used 60 Vbeta primers and 13 Jbeta primers. Clones were read by immunoSEQ multiplex PCR, and TCRdb kept only the in-frame ones, dropping some. The sample consists of over 150,000 clones, 77% of them appearing once. Whereas donors were nominally healthy upon sampling, unrecorded immune exposures were probable. The study's findings and limits: A later analysis found common viral pathogens apparently linked to several of the most significant clusters. Trimming of TCR beta V- and J-genes showed a link, identified in a later analysis, to a missense DCLRE1C variant.

This sequence originates from a male donor in good health and CMV-seropositive. Input material: PBMCs. The V and J genes are TRBV4-3 and TRBJ2-1, with D possibly matching TRBD2 (6 bases). CDR3 sequence (DNA): TGCGCCAGCAGTCTGATCGCGGGATCCTACAATGAGCAGTTCTTC. Translated: CASSLIAGSYNEQFF.